This T cell receptor (beta chain) derives from a study of STAT5B mutations in CD4+ large granular lymphocyte leukemia. Remarks on this clone: The target antigen is unknown.

This CDR3 spans 15 amino acids. The V and J ends lost 2 bases and 7 bases respectively, with 17 bases between them. Germline assignment: CDR1 SGHTA and CDR2 FQGTGA. In the original processing: Productive clonotypes were detectable down to 2.59 x 10-5 frequency. Produced via immunoSEQ multiplex PCR; TCRdb's table is partial and in-frame only. That table gives V, J and clone size, and the DNA gave D and trimming. The data hold approximately 32,000 clones, with roughly 70% observed a single time. Study-wide findings and caveats: The CD4+ versus CD8+ T-LGLL clonality difference may reflect limited sample size. No patients shared main leukemic clonotypes, though about 26% appeared at low frequency elsewhere. CD4-sorted patient repertoires seemed more clonal than healthy CD4+ repertoires.

The source material was CD4+ T cells from blood buffy coats. V usage is TRBV7-3 and J usage is TRBJ2-5; D remains ambiguous. The source is a human donor in good health. CDR3: CASSLVTDPRATQYF. DNA for the CDR3: TGTGCCAGCAGCTTAGTAACGGACCCCCGGGCGACCCAGTACTTC.